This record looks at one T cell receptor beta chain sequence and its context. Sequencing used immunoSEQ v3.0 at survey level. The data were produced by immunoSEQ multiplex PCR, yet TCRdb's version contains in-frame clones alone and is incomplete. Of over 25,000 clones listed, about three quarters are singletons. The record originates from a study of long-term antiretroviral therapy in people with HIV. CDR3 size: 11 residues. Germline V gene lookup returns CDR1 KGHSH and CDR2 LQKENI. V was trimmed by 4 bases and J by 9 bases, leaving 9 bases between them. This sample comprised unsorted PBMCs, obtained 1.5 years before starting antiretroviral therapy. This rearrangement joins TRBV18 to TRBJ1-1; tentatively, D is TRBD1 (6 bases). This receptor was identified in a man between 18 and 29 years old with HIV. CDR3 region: CASSRTDQAFF. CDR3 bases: TGTGCCAGCTCACGGACAGACCAAGCTTTCTTT.